This T cell receptor (beta chain) was obtained from a study of blood T cell repertoires in COVID-19 (dated by TCRdb to between 2020 and 2021). About the study as a whole: Samples from collaborators originated in the United States, Italy and Spain and spanned both the acute and convalescent phases of COVID-19. The prospective study material was composed of cDNA or gDNA derived from T cells, B-cell-depleted T cells, or PBMCs. The repertoires were released in a freely available public database intended as a resource for research on the immune response to SARS-CoV-2. Samples came from the ongoing ImmuneRACE study (first 160 participants) plus 1,254 subjects from 6 global collaborators. Where HLA class I and class II types were available, the types were taken from metadata supplied by the sample provider, not from assay-based typing. The dataset comprised deeply sampled blood TCRbeta repertoires from subjects exposed to, actively infected with, or recovered from COVID-19. Nearly every sample came with metadata listing a de-identified subject ID, COVID-19 status, age in years and sex. General conclusions and limits of the study: Clinical and demographic metadata were provided uncurated, with the amount varying by source and participant.

This clone was observed once. There is no known antigen for this receptor. No clone much larger than this one lies a single base away; base qualities are absent. As encoded in the germline V gene, CDR1 is SGHTA while CDR2 is FQGNSA. Inclusive of the bounding cysteine and phenylalanine, the CDR3 is 14 residues long. The read is trimmed to its CDR3 DNA, 42 bases read in frame from base 1. V lost 6 bases and J lost 2 bases; the stretch between them is 12 bases long. TCRbeta CDR3 regions were amplified from genomic DNA by means of the immunoSEQ Assay, a bias-controlled multiplex PCR. On the authors' methods: Within the assay, amplification of reference gene primers was used to estimate how many nucleated cells each sample contained. To quantify the absolute abundance of each unique TCRbeta CDR3 rearrangement, sequence reads were collapsed and filtered. Productive Simpson clonality was computed per sample as the square root of Simpson's diversity index over productive rearrangements. TCRdb limited this immuneACCESS table to in-frame rearrangements with V and J called. A share of clones is missing; checked studies link under half to unresolved V genes, and the rest is unexplained. Clonal size and the V and J genes are those of that table, whereas D and trimming came from the DNA. For this sample there are around 99,000 clones; almost 85% appear just once. Jointly, the top ten make up more than 4% of the sample.

The collaborating institutions used their own protocols to collect whole blood in K2EDTA tubes. For TCRbeta analysis, collaborator samples were shipped as frozen whole blood, as isolated PBMCs, or as DNA extracted from either sample type. The chain is encoded by TRBV7-2 joined to TRBJ2-3; a tentative D match to TRBD2 spans 6 bases. This sequence originates from a human donor in a cohort sampled during active COVID-19. The source material was peripheral blood. Read as DNA, the sequence is TGTGCCAGCAGTTACGCGGGATTCACAGATACGCAGTATTTT. It encodes CASSYAGFTDTQYF.